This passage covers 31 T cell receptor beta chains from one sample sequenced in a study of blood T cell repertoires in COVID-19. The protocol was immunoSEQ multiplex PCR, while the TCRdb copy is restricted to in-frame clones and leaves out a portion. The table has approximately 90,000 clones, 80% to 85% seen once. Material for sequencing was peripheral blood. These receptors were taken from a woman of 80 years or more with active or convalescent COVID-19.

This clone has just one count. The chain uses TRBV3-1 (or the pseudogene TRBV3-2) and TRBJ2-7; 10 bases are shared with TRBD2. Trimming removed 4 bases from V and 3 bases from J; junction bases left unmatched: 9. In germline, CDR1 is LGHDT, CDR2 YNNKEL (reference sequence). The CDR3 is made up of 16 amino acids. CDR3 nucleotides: TGTGCCAGCAGCCCCCCCCCTAGCGGGAGTATCTACGAGCAGTACTTC. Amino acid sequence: CASSPPPSGSIYEQYF.

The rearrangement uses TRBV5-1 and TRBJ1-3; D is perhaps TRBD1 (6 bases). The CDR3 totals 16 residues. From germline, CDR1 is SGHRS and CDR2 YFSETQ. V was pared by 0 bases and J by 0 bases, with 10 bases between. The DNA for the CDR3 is TGCGCCAGCAGCTTGGCCGGGACATACTCTGGAAACACCATATATTTT. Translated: CASSLAGTYSGNTIYF.

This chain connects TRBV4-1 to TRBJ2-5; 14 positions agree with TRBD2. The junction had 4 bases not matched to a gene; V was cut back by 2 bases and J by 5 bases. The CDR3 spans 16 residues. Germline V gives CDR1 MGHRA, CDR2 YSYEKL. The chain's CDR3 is CASSQRLAGGRETQYF. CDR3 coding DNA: TGCGCCAGCAGCCAACGACTAGCGGGGGGGCGGGAGACCCAGTACTTC.

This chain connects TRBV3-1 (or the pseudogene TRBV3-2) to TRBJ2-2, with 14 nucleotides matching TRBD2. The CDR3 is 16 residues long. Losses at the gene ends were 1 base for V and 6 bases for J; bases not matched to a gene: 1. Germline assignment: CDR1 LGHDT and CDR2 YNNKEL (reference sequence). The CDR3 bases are TGTGCCAGCAGCCAAGGGACTAGCGGGAGGCCCGGGGAGCTGTTTTTT. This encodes CASSQGTSGRPGELFF.

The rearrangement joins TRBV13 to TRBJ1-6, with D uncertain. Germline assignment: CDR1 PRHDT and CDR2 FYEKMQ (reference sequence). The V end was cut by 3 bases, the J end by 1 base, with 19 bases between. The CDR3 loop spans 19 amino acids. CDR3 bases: TGTGCCAGCAGCTTCTCCCAACCTTCTTCGCGGTCCTATAATTCACCCCTCCACTTT. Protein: CASSFSQPSSRSYNSPLHF.

CDR3 sequence: CASSSNSHRVSATEAFF. The DNA of the CDR3 is TGTGCCAGCAGCTCGAATTCCCACAGGGTCTCTGCCACTGAAGCTTTCTTT. The V and J genes are TRBV11-2 and TRBJ1-1; the D gene is possibly TRBD1 (6 bases). CDR1 is SGHAT and CDR2 is FQNNGV in the germline V gene. The CDR3 spans 17 residues. Trimming pared 4 bases from V and 4 bases from J, leaving 22 bases between.

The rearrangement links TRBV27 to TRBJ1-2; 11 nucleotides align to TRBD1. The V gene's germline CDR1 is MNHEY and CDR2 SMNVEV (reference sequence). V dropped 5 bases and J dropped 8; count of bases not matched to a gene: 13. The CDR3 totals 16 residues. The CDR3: CASSPTPRTGGRGYTF. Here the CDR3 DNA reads TGTGCCAGCAGTCCTACCCCACGGACAGGGGGCAGAGGCTACACCTTC.

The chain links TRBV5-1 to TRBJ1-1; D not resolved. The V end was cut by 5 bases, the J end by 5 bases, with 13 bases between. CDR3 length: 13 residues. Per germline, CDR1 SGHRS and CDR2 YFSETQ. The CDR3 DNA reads TGCGCCAGCAGGCTCGGGTGGAGTACTGAAGCTTTCTTT. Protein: CASRLGWSTEAFF. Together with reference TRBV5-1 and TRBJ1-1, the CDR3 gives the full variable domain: KAGVTQTPRYLIKTRGQQVTLSCSPISGHRSVSWYQQTPGQGLQFLFEYFSETQRNKGNFPGRFSGRQFSNSRSEMNVSTLELGDSALYLCASRLGWSTEAFFGQGTRLTVV.

The DNA for the CDR3 is TGTGCCAGCAGCTTACCCAGCTCCTACAATGAGCAGTTCTTC. Amino acids: CASSLPSSYNEQFF. This rearrangement joins TRBV11-3 to TRBJ2-1; D unclear. Germline V CDR1 and CDR2: SGHNT, YENEEA. V lost 2 bases and J lost 0, with 5 bases in between. The CDR3 consists of 14 residues.

The CDR3 coding sequence is TGTGCCAGCAGCGTACCGGCGGACAGGGTCGGCACCGGGGAGCTGTTTTTT. It encodes CASSVPADRVGTGELFF. The chain links TRBV9 to TRBJ2-2, with 8 bases that match TRBD1. This CDR3 has 17 residues. The V and J ends lost 1 base and 4 bases, in that order; junction bases with no gene match: 9. From germline, CDR1 is SGDLS and CDR2 YYNGEE.

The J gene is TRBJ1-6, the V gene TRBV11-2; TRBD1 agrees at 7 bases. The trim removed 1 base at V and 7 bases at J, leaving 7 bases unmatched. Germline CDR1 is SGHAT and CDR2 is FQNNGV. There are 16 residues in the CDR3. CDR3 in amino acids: CASSLARQGGNSPLHF. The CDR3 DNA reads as TGTGCCAGCAGCTTAGCCCGACAGGGTGGAAATTCACCCCTCCACTTT.

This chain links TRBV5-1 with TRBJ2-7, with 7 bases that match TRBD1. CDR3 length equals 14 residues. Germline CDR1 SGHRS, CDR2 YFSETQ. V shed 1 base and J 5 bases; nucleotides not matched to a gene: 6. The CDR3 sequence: CASSLFDRDHEQYF. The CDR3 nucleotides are TGCGCCAGCAGCTTGTTTGACAGGGACCACGAGCAGTACTTC.

CDR3 amino acids: CASSDSGLPSPDTQYF. The CDR3 coding sequence is TGTGCCAGCAGTGACTCTGGGCTGCCGTCTCCAGATACGCAGTATTTT. The genes are TRBV6-4 and TRBJ2-3; no clear D gene. Germline V gene data show CDR1 as MRHNA and CDR2 as SNTAGT. The CDR3 totals 16 residues. V shed 0 bases and J shed 4 bases, with 14 bases lying between them.

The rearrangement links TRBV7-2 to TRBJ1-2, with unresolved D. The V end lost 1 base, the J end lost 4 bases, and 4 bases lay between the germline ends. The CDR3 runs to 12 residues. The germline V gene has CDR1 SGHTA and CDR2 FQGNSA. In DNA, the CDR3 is TGTGCCAGCAGCTTAGGCGGCTATGGCTACACCTTC. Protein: CASSLGGYGYTF. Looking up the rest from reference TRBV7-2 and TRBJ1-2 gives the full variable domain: GAGVSQSPSNKVTEKGKDVELRCDPISGHTALYWYRQSLGQGLEFLIYFQGNSAPDKSGLPSDRFSAERTGGSVSTLTIQRTQQEDSAVYLCASSLGGYGYTFGSGTRLTVV.

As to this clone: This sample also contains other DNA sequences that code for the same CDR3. For the CDR3, the DNA is TGTGCCAGCAGTTTTAACAGTTATAGCAATCAGCCCCAGCATTTT. This encodes CASSFNSYSNQPQHF. V usage is TRBV27 and J usage is TRBJ1-5; D gene ambiguous. The length of the CDR3 is 15 residues. V was pared by 3 bases and J by 0 bases, with 9 bases between. Germline V gene lookup returns CDR1 MNHEY and CDR2 SMNVEV (reference sequence).

DNA for the CDR3: TGTGCCAGCAGCTTAGGAATGGGGGCGAGGGAGACCCAGTACTTC. Residues: CASSLGMGARETQYF. The chain uses TRBV11-2 and TRBJ2-5; TRBD1 is a possible D gene (6 bases). The CDR3 sequence is 15 residues long. V lost 1 base to trimming and J lost 5 bases, with 14 bases between them. The germline gives CDR1 SGHAT, CDR2 FQNNGV.

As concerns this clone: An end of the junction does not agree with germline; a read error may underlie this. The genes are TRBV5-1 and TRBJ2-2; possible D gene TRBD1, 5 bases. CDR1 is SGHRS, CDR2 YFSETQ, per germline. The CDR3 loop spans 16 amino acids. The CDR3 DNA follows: TGCGCCAGCAGCCCCAGGGTTGGCTCGAACACCAGGGAGCTGTTTTTT. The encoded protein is CASSPRVGSNTRELFF.

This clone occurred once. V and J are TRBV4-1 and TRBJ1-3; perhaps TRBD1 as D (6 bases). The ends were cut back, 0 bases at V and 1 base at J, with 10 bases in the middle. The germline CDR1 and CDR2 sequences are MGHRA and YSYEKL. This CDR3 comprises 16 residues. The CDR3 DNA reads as TGCGCCAGCAGCCAAGATAAGGGGGAATCTGGAAACACCATATATTTT. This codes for CASSQDKGESGNTIYF.

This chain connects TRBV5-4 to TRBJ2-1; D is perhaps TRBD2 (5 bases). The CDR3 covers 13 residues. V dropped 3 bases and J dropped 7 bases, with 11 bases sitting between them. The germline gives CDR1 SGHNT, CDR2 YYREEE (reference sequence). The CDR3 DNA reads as TGTGCCAGCAGCTGGACTCAAGTGAATGAGCAGTTCTTC. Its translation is CASSWTQVNEQFF. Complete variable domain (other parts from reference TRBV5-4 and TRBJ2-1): ETGVTQSPTHLIKTRGQQVTLRCSSQSGHNTVSWYQQALGQGPQFIFQYYREEENGRGNFPPRFSGLQFPNYSSELNVNALELDDSALYLCASSWTQVNEQFFGPGTRLTVL.

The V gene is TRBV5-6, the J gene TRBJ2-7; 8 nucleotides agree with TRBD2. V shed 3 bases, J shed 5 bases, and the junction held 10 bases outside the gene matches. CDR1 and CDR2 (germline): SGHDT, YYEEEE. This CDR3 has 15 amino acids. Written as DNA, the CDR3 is TGTGCCAGCAGCTACGCGGGACTAGAAAAGCACGAGCAGTACTTC. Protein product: CASSYAGLEKHEQYF.

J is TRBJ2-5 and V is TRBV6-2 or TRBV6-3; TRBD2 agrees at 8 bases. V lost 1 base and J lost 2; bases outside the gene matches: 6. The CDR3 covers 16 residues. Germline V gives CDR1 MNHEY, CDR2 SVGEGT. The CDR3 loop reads CASSYLGGGTQETQYF. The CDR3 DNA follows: TGTGCCAGCAGTTACTTAGGCGGGGGGACACAAGAGACCCAGTACTTC.

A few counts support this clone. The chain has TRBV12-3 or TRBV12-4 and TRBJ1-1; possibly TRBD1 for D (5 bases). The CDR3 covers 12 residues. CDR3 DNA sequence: TGTGCTACGCCAGGGCCGGGCACTGAAGCTTTCTTT. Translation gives CATPGPGTEAFF.

The DNA of the CDR3 is TGTGCCAGCAGCCTCGACAGGGCCCTCACGGGGGGCTACACCTTC. It specifies CASSLDRALTGGYTF. V is TRBV6-2 or TRBV6-3 and J is TRBJ1-2; TRBD1 agrees at 7 bases. The CDR3 has 15 residues. Germline V gene lookup returns CDR1 MNHEY and CDR2 SVGEGT. The V segment lost 6 bases and the J segment 8 bases; nucleotides outside the gene matches: 15.

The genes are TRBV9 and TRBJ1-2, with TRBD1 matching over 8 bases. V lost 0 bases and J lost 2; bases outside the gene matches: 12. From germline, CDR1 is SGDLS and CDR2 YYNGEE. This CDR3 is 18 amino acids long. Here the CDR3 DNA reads TGTGCCAGCAGCGTAGCTTCCGGACAGGGATCCTCAAACTATGGCTACACCTTC. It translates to CASSVASGQGSSNYGYTF. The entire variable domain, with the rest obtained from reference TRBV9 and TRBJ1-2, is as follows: DSGVTQTPKHLITATGQRVTLRCSPRSGDLSVYWYQQSLDQGLQFLIQYYNGEERAKGNILERFSAQQFPDLHSELNLSSLELGDSALYFCASSVASGQGSSNYGYTFGSGTRLTVV.

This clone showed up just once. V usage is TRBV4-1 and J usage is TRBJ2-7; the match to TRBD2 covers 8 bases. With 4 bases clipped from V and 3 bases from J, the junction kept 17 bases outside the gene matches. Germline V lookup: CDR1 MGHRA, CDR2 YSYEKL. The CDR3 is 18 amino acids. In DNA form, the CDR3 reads TGCGCCAGCAGCCTAGCTGTTCCGGGGGGGACTGGGGTCTACGAGCAGTACTTC. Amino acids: CASSLAVPGGTGVYEQYF.

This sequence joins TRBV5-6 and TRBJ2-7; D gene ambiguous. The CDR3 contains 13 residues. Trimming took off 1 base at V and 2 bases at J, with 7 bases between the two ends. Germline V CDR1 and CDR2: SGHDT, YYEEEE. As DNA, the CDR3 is TGTGCCAGCAGCTTGCCTAGGACCTACGAGCAGTACTTC. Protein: CASSLPRTYEQYF. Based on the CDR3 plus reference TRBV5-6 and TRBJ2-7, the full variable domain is DAGVTQSPTHLIKTRGQQVTLRCSPKSGHDTVSWYQQALGQGPQFIFQYYEEEERQRGNFPDRFSGHQFPNYSSELNVNALLLGDSALYLCASSLPRTYEQYFGPGTRLTVT.

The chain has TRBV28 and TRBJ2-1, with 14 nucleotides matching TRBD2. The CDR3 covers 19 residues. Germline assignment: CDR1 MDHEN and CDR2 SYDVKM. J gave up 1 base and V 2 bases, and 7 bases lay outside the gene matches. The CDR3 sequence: CASSLGGLAGVGSYNEQFF. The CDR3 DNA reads TGTGCCAGCAGTTTAGGGGGACTAGCGGGAGTGGGTTCCTACAATGAGCAGTTCTTC.

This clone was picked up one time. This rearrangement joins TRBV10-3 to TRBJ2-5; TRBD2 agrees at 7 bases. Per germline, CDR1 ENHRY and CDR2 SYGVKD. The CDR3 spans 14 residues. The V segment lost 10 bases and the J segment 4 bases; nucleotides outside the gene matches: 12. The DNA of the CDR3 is TGTGCCACCCAAATGGGGTCTAGCGGAGAGACCCAGTACTTC. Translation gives CATQMGSSGETQYF.

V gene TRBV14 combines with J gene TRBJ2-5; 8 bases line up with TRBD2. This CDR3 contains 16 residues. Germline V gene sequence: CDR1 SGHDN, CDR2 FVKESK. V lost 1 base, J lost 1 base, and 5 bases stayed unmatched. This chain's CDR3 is CASSQGATSGQETQYF. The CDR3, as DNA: TGTGCCAGCAGCCAAGGGGCAACTAGCGGCCAAGAGACCCAGTACTTC.

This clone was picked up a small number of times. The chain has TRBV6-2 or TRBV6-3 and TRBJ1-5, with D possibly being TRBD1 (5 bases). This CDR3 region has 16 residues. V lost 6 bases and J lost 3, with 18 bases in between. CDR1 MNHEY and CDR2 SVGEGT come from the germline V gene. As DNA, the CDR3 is TGTGCCAGCAGCAGAGAACAGGCATGGGTCAATCAGCCCCAGCATTTT. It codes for CASSREQAWVNQPQHF.

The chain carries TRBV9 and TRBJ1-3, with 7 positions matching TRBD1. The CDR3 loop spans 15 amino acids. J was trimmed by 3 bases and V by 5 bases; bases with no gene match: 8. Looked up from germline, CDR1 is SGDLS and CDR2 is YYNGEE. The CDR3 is CASSLQGDGGNTIYF. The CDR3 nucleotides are TGTGCCAGCAGTCTCCAGGGGGACGGTGGAAACACCATATATTTT.